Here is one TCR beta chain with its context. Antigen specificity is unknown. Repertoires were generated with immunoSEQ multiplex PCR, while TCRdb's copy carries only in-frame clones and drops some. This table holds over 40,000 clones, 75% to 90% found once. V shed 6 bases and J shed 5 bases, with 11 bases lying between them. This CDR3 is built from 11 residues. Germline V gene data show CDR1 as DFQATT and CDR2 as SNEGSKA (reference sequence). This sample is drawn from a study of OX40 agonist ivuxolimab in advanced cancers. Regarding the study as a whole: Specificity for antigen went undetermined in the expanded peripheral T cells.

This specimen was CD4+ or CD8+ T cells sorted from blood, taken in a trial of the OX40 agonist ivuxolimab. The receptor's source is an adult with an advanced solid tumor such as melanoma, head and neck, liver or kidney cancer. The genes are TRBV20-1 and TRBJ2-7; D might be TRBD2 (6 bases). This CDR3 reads CSAPGLHEQYF. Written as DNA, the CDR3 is TGCAGTGCCCCAGGACTACACGAGCAGTACTTC.